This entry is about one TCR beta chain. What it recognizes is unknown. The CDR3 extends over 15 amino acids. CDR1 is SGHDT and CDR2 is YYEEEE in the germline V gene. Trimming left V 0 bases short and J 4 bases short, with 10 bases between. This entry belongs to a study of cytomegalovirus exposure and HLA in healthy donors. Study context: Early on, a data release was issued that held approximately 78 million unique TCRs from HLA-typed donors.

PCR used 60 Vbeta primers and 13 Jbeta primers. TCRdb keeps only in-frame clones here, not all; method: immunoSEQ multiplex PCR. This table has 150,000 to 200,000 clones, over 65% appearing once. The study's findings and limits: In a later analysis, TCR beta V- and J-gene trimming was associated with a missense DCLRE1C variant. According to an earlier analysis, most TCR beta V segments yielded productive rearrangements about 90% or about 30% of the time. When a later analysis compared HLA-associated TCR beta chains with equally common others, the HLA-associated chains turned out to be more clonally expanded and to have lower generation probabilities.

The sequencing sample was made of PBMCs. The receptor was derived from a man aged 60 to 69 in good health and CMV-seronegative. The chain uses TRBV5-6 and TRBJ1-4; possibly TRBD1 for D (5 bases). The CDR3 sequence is CASSLGQFGNEKLFF. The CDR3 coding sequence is TGTGCCAGCAGCTTGGGACAGTTTGGTAATGAAAAACTGTTTTTT.